This TCR beta chain stems from a study of cytomegalovirus exposure and HLA in healthy donors. The V gene end was trimmed by 0 bases and the J gene end by 5 bases; junction bases not matched to a gene: 3. Per germline, CDR1 SGHTA and CDR2 FQGNSA. The CDR3 consists of 14 residues. PCR was performed using 60 Vbeta and 13 Jbeta primers. Data came from immunoSEQ multiplex PCR; TCRdb stores just in-frame clones and leaves some out. The sample holds approximately 130,000 clones, around 76% seen once. V is TRBV7-2 and J is TRBJ2-5; TRBD1 agrees at 7 bases. The source material was PBMCs. The TCR originated in a woman in her forties or fifties in good health and CMV-seronegative. CDR3: CASSLADRVETQYF. DNA of the CDR3: TGTGCCAGCAGCTTAGCCGACAGGGTTGAGACCCAGTACTTC.